These 8 T cell receptor beta chains were sequenced from one sample in a study of blood T cell repertoires in COVID-19. The protocol was immunoSEQ multiplex PCR, while the TCRdb copy is restricted to in-frame clones and leaves out a portion. The sample has about 180,000 clones, less than 90% seen once. The source material was peripheral blood. These receptors were collected from a man between 70 and 80 years old with active or convalescent COVID-19.

V gene TRBV5-1 combines with J gene TRBJ2-7; tentative D call: TRBD1 (5 bases). V was shortened by 0 bases and J by 2 bases, with 12 bases between the two germline ends. CDR1 and CDR2 (germline): SGHRS, YFSETQ. This CDR3 has 15 residues. CDR3 nucleotides: TGCGCCAGCAGCTTGGCTTGGGGCAGCACCTACGAGCAGTACTTC. Translating gives CASSLAWGSTYEQYF. The entire variable domain, with the rest obtained from reference TRBV5-1 and TRBJ2-7, is as follows: KAGVTQTPRYLIKTRGQQVTLSCSPISGHRSVSWYQQTPGQGLQFLFEYFSETQRNKGNFPGRFSGRQFSNSRSEMNVSTLELGDSALYLCASSLAWGSTYEQYFGPGTRLTVT.

The chain links TRBV4-3 to TRBJ1-2; D possibly corresponds to TRBD1 (6 bases). This CDR3 has 16 amino acids. In germline, CDR1 is LGHNA, CDR2 YSLEER. V lost 1 base and J 4 bases, leaving 16 bases between the germline ends. CDR3 amino acids: CASSQGSSGTTYGYTF. The CDR3 nucleotides read TGCGCCAGCAGCCAAGGATCTTCCGGGACAACCTATGGCTACACCTTC.

This chain joins TRBV19 and TRBJ1-1; D gene ambiguous. CDR1 is LNHDA, CDR2 SQIVND, per germline (reference sequence). This CDR3 is 13 amino acids long. V lost 2 bases and J 1 base, leaving 5 bases between the germline ends. The CDR3 nucleotides are TGTGCCAGTAGTATACTACGGAACACTGAAGCTTTCTTT. It specifies CASSILRNTEAFF.

V is TRBV7-2 and J is TRBJ2-1; D might be TRBD2 (6 bases). Germline CDR1 reads SGHTA; CDR2 reads FQGNSA. This CDR3 comprises 16 residues. V was shortened by 1 base and J by 4 bases, with 14 bases between the two germline ends. Written as DNA, the CDR3 is TGTGCCAGCAGCTTAGGGGCTAGCGCGCATTACAATGAGCAGTTCTTC. This codes for CASSLGASAHYNEQFF.

This clone was counted once. V usage is TRBV6-5 and J usage is TRBJ1-1; TRBD1 might be the D (5 bases). In germline, CDR1 is MNHEY, CDR2 SVGAGI. Trimming took off 5 bases at V and 1 base at J, with 14 bases between the two ends. The length of the CDR3 is 15 residues. This chain's CDR3 is CASSKRQGANTEAFF. The DNA of the CDR3 is TGTGCCAGCAGTAAGAGGCAGGGTGCGAACACTGAAGCTTTCTTT.

The chain couples TRBV27 to TRBJ1-1; the match to TRBD1 covers 8 bases. The CDR3 totals 15 residues. V lost 4 bases to trimming and J lost 0 bases; unmatched junction nucleotides: 4. Looked up from germline, CDR1 is MNHEY and CDR2 is SMNVEV (reference sequence). The CDR3 DNA follows: TGTGCCAGCAGTTCCAGACAGGGGCTGAACACTGAAGCTTTCTTT. Amino acids: CASSSRQGLNTEAFF.

The DNA of the CDR3 is TGTGCCACCAGCAGAGAGGACAGTCAAGAGACCCAGTACTTC. This gives the protein CATSREDSQETQYF. The V gene is TRBV15, the J gene TRBJ2-5, with D possibly being TRBD1 (6 bases). Germline V CDR1 and CDR2: LNHNV, YYDKDF (reference sequence). This CDR3 is built from 14 residues. V lost 0 bases to trimming and J lost 2 bases, with 7 bases between them. The whole variable domain, filled in from reference TRBV15 and TRBJ2-5, reads DAMVIQNPRYQVTQFGKPVTLSCSQTLNHNVMYWYQQKSSQAPKLLFHYYDKDFNNEADTPDNFQSRRPNTSFCFLDIRSPGLGDTAMYLCATSREDSQETQYFGPGTRLLVL.

This rearrangement joins TRBV29-1 to TRBJ2-5, with 7 bases aligning to TRBD2. Trimming at V came to 6 bases and at J to 5 bases, leaving 9 bases not matched to a gene. The CDR3 consists of 13 residues. CDR1 is SQVTM, CDR2 ANQGSEA, per germline. In DNA, the CDR3 is TGCAGCGTCCTAAGGACTAGGATGGAGACCCAGTACTTC. Protein product: CSVLRTRMETQYF.